This TCR beta chain was documented in a study of cytomegalovirus exposure and HLA in healthy donors. As for the study in general: The roughly 110 validation repertoires used the same platform as the approximately 620 first-cohort repertoires (as reported by a later analysis). Regarding the study as a whole: In a later analysis, first-cohort TCR clusters were found to tend to co-occur in the 100 to 150 validation repertoires.

As concerns this clone: As yet, its antigen is unknown.

Produced via immunoSEQ multiplex PCR; TCRdb's table is partial and in-frame only. The profile shows some 250,000 clones, 90% of them singletons. The CDR3 runs 15 residues. Germline loops: CDR1 LGHNA, CDR2 YSLEER. With 3 bases removed from V and 8 bases from J, the gap between germline ends came to 16 bases. This TCR came from a woman aged 18-29 years in good health and CMV-seronegative. Source material: PBMCs. This chain joins TRBV4-3 and TRBJ1-4; D is possibly TRBD1 (5 bases). Here the CDR3 DNA reads TGCGCCAGCAGCCATTCTTCCGGGACTTTGGAAAAACTGTTTTTT. This codes for CASSHSSGTLEKLFF.